This T cell receptor beta chain was sequenced for a study of blood T cells in healthy people across ages. As for the study in general: About one barcoded beta molecule per two T cells was captured by template switching. Notes on the study in general: The study regarded diversity estimates from one million T cells as underestimates.

Between the trimmed V and J ends, which lost 3 bases and 11 bases, there was a span of 11 bases. The CDR3 length is 13 residues. CDR1 is KGHSH, CDR2 LQKENI, per germline. Details on this clonotype: Its target is unknown.

Primed by a sample-barcoded 5' primer and a J-beta primer mix, a second PCR proceeded for about 7 to 12 cycles. Each CDR3 protein gets one entry after TCRdb re-called the 5' RACE reads with MiXCR. The table has approximately 780,000 distinct CDR3 sequences, around 24% seen once. These data also featured in a second study, about T cells of mothers and their children. That work adds: Second-PCR amplification with M1S added sample barcodes and 2-4 random nucleotides.

The sample consisted of blood. The gene calls are TRBV18 and TRBJ1-6; a weak D match, TRBD1 (5 bases). The clonotype was recovered from a boy aged 10-17 years in good health. CDR3 bases: TGTGCCAGCTCACCTGCCAGGGATCCACCCCTCCACTTT. The encoded protein is CASSPARDPPLHF. Together with reference TRBV18 and TRBJ1-6, the CDR3 gives the full variable domain: NAGVMQNPRHLVRRRGQEARLRCSPMKGHSHVYWYRQLPEEGLKFMVYLQKENIIDESGMPKERFSAEFPKEGPSILRIQQVVRGDSAAYFCASSPARDPPLHFGNGTRLTVT.